The clone carrying this T cell receptor (beta chain) was observed at least ten times. Its matching antigen is unknown. The TCR cDNA carried a universal primer site and UMIs from 5'RACE template switching. TCRdb passed the 5' RACE reads through MiXCR, listing each CDR3 protein once. This sample has around 140,000 distinct CDR3 sequences; more than 6% occur once, and the top ten carry under 0.95%. Trimming at V came to 3 bases and at J to 7 bases, leaving 8 bases not matched to a gene. The CDR3 runs 16 residues. Germline values: CDR1 DFQATT, CDR2 SNEGSKA (reference sequence). The entry originates in a study of T cells after yellow fever vaccination. Findings and limits, study-wide: Peaking on day 5 versus 15, the secondary response was faster but weaker.

This rearrangement joins TRBV20-1 to TRBJ2-1, with 14 bases aligning to TRBD2. The sequences come from CD4+ T cells sorted from PBMCs, collected 5 days after the yellow fever booster vaccination. The clonotype was recovered from a man in his thirties or forties who received the YFV17D yellow fever vaccine. The CDR3 reads CSASDTGTSGSNEQFF. The CDR3 DNA reads as TGCAGTGCTAGTGACACCGGGACTAGCGGGAGTAATGAGCAGTTCTTC.